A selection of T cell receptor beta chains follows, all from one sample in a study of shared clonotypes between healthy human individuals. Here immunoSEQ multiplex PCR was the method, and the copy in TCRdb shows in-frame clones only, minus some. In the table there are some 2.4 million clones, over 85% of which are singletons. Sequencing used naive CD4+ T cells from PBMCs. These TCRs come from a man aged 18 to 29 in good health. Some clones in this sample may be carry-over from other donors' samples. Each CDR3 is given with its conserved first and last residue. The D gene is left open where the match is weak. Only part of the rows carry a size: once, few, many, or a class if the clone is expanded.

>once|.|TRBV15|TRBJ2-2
CATSRDIRGRVGELFF
TGTGCCACCAGCAGAGATATCCGGGGGCGAGTGGGGGAGCTGTTTTTT
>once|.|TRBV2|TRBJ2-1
CASSVGRDGDEQFF
TGTGCCAGCAGTGTTGGGCGGGACGGGGATGAGCAGTTCTTC
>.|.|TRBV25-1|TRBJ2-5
CASSEYWETRYF
TGTGCCAGCAGTGAATATTGGGAGACCCGGTACTTC
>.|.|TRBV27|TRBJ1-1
CASHGGPRNTEAFF
TGTGCCAGCCACGGGGGGCCAAGGAACACTGAAGCTTTCTTT
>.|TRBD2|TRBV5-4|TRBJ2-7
CASSPGTSGIYEQYF
TGTGCCAGCAGCCCGGGGACTAGCGGGATTTACGAGCAGTACTTC
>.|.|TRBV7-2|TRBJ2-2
CASSHPGELFF
TGTGCCAGCAGTCATCCCGGGGAGCTGTTTTTT
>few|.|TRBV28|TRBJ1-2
CASSLGGYGYTF
TGTGCCAGCAGTCTGGGGGGCTATGGCTACACCTTC
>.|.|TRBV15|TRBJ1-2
CATSRGSQVSYGYTF
TGTGCCACCAGCAGAGGTAGTCAGGTTTCCTATGGCTACACCTTC
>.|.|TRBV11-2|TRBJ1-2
CASNDPWTISGPNYGYTF
TGTGCCAGCAACGATCCCTGGACAATTAGTGGGCCTAACTATGGCTACACCTTC
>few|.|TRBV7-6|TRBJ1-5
CASSLAASNQPQHF
TGTGCCAGCAGCTTAGCGGCCAGCAATCAGCCCCAGCATTTT
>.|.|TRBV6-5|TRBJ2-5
CASSQREETQYF
TGTGCCAGCAGTCAAAGGGAAGAGACCCAGTACTTC
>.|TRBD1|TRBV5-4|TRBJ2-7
CASSHRGQGPPYEQYF
TGTGCCAGCAGCCATCGAGGACAGGGTCCACCCTACGAGCAGTACTTC
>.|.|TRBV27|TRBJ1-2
CASSSEPYGYTF
TGTGCCAGCAGTTCAGAGCCCTATGGCTACACCTTC
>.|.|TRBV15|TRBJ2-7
CATSRGPAYEQYF
TGTGCCACCAGCAGAGGACCCGCCTACGAGCAGTACTTC
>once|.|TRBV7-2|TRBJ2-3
CASSLWGSTDTQYF
TGTGCCAGCAGCCTCTGGGGGAGCACAGATACGCAGTATTTT
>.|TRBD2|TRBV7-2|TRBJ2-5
CASSLARTSGRAGETQYF
TGTGCCAGCAGCTTAGCGCGGACTAGCGGGAGGGCCGGGGAGACCCAGTACTTC
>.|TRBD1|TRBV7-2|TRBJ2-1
CASSFTGANEQFF
TGTGCCAGCAGCTTTACAGGGGCCAATGAGCAGTTCTTC
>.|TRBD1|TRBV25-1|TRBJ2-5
CASSPTGYQETQYF
TGTGCCAGCAGCCCGACAGGGTACCAAGAGACCCAGTACTTC
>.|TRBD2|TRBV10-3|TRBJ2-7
CAISESTSGRAFLTYEQYF
TGTGCCATCAGTGAGTCGACTAGCGGGAGGGCCTTTTTAACCTACGAGCAGTACTTC
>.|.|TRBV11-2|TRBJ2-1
CASSLDSTRSYNEQFF
TGTGCCAGCAGCTTAGATTCGACCAGATCCTACAATGAGCAGTTCTTC
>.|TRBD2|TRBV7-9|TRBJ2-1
CASSLVAGVGSYNEQFF
TGTGCCAGCAGCTTAGTGGCGGGGGTAGGTTCCTACAATGAGCAGTTCTTC
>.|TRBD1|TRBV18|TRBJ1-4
CASSPFSTGTATNEKLFF
TGTGCCAGCTCACCTTTCTCGACAGGGACGGCAACTAATGAAAAACTGTTTTTT
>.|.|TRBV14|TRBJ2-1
CASSPGGDRQFF
TGTGCCAGCAGCCCGGGCGGGGACCGGCAGTTCTTC
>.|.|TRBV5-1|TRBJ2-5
CASSFGAQETQYF
TGCGCCAGCAGCTTCGGGGCTCAAGAGACCCAGTACTTC
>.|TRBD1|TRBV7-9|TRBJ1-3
CASSPRQGNGNTIYF
TGTGCCAGCAGCCCCCGACAGGGAAATGGAAACACCATATATTTT
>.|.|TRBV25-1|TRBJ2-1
CASSARTSSYNEQFF
TGTGCCAGCAGTGCTAGGACGAGCTCCTACAATGAGCAGTTCTTC
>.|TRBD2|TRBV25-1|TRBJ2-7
CASADWSGRAYEQYF
TGTGCCAGCGCCGACTGGAGCGGGAGGGCTTATGAGCAGTACTTC
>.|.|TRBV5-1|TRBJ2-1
CASSQISGTKDNEQFF
TGCGCCAGCAGCCAGATATCCGGGACAAAAGACAATGAGCAGTTCTTC
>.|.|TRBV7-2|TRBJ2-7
CASSSRTEGGYEQYF
TGTGCCAGCAGCTCAAGGACAGAGGGGGGGTACGAGCAGTACTTC
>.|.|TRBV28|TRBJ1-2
CASSLEGDRAGYTF
TGTGCCAGCAGCCTGGAGGGGGACCGAGCCGGCTACACCTTC